The present entry profiles one TCR beta chain with its context. Its cognate antigen is unknown. This entry belongs to a study of CD8 T cells in Susac syndrome. Study-level results: TCR sequencing and HLA analysis covered a relatively small number of individuals.

Sequencing of TCR beta was carried out in blood CD8+ and CD4+ T cells. Relapsing-remitting disease, either stable or active, was present in the multiple sclerosis controls, who were treatment-naive patients. Trimming pared 4 bases from V and 0 bases from J, leaving 6 bases between. There are 12 residues in the CDR3. Germline-derived CDR1 and CDR2 are SQVTM and ANQGSEA. Random hexamers were used to reverse transcribe an amount of roughly 0.5 to 1 ug RNA. Multiplex immunoSEQ PCR targeted 54 Vbeta and 13 Jbeta TCR beta segments. TCRdb re-called the immunoSEQ multiplex PCR reads with MiXCR, one entry per CDR3 protein. The sample shows about 300,000 distinct CDR3 sequences, over 75% of them seen only once.

The receptor was isolated from a human donor with multiple sclerosis. Sequenced: CD8+ T cells from PBMCs. V usage is TRBV29-1 and J usage is TRBJ1-2; D gene uncertain. CDR3 region: CSVAETNYGYTF. The CDR3 DNA sequence: TGCAGCGTTGCAGAGACTAACTATGGCTACACCTTC.